This T cell receptor (beta chain) was observed in a study of T cell responses to AZD1222 COVID-19 vaccine. Doses given second, at about 4 or about 12 weeks, were pooled. Clones were read by immunoSEQ multiplex PCR, and TCRdb kept only the in-frame ones, dropping some. Of 150,000 to 200,000 clones in the sample, 80% to 95% were seen once. The material was peripheral blood, obtained 28 days after the second AZD1222 dose. This sequence originates from an adult who received the AZD1222 COVID-19 vaccine.

The CDR3 region is CAVQGPYDEKLFF. CDR3 coding DNA: TGTGCCGTTCAGGGACCTTATGATGAAAAACTGTTTTTT. J is TRBJ1-4 and V is TRBV24-1, with D possibly being TRBD1 (5 bases). V lost 12 bases to trimming and J lost 6 bases, with 16 bases between them. This CDR3 is 13 amino acids long. Germline V gene sequence: CDR1 KGHDR, CDR2 SFDVKD.